The clone carrying this T cell receptor (beta chain) showed up many times. This sample was included in a study of regulatory T cells in long-lasting Graves disease. Germline CDR1 is SGHRS and CDR2 is YFSETQ. V was clipped by 3 bases and J by 7 bases, with 17 bases between them. This CDR3 contains 15 residues. Indicated time point: newly diagnosed GD, antithyroid drugs for less than 3 months. The TCR library used RNA extracted from PBMCs. HTBI primers from iRepertoire and Arm-PCR of CDR3 regions yielded the TCR beta libraries. TCRdb reprocessed the multiplex PCR reads via MiXCR and lists one record per CDR3 protein. The sample has under 700,000 distinct CDR3 sequences; about 16% are singletons. Another study also made use of these data, one on T cells in Graves' hyperthyroidism and ophthalmopathy. That work adds: Together with thyroid ultrasound, orbital computed tomography, serum thyroxine and TRAb, clinical symptoms were used for diagnoses.

The V gene is TRBV5-1, the J gene TRBJ2-1, with TRBD1 as a possible D gene (5 bases). The material sequenced was peripheral blood mononuclear cells (PBMCs), taken at new diagnosis, from a patient treated with antithyroid drugs. The receptor was isolated from a woman aged 40 to 65 with Graves disease. As DNA, the CDR3 is TGCGCCAGCAGCTCAGGGTTACGCTCTCGGAATGAGCAGTTCTTC. Encoded protein: CASSSGLRSRNEQFF.